These T cell receptor beta chains were read from a single sample in a study of OX40 agonist ivuxolimab in advanced cancers. Profiling relied on immunoSEQ multiplex PCR, and the TCRdb table lists in-frame clones only, not all of them. The sample records tens of thousands of clones, about 85% being singletons. Sequencing was performed on CD4+ or CD8+ T cells sorted from blood, taken in a trial of the OX40 agonist ivuxolimab. Receptors were obtained from an adult with an advanced solid tumor such as melanoma, head and neck, liver or kidney cancer. CDR3s include the opening cysteine and the closing phenylalanine or tryptophan. The order of the fields is CDR3 DNA, CDR3 protein, D gene, V gene, J gene, clone size. The D gene is left open where the match is weak. Rows may omit the clone size; those that give it use once, few, many or a size class.

TGCGCCAGCAGTGATCCCGGGAATCCTTCCCTCCACGAGCAGTACTTC	CASSDPGNPSLHEQYF	-	TRBV10-2	TRBJ2-7	-
TGCGCCAGCAGCCAAGAAGGGTTGACTGAAGCTTTCTTT	CASSQEGLTEAFF	-	TRBV4-3	TRBJ1-1	-
TGCGCCAGCAGAGAGGGACAGATGGCCACTGAAGCTTTCTTT	CASREGQMATEAFF	TRBD1	TRBV5-1	TRBJ1-1	-
TGTGCCAGCAGCCCCCGGGGAATGAGGATGTACAATGAGCAGTTCTTC	CASSPRGMRMYNEQFF	-	TRBV5-8	TRBJ2-1	few
TGTGCCAGCAGTTACAGTCTAGCGGGAGGCCACGAGCAGTACTTC	CASSYSLAGGHEQYF	TRBD2	TRBV6-5	TRBJ2-7	few
TGTGCCAGCAGTGCGACAGGGGCCGCCGTTCTCCAAGAGACCCAGTACTTC	CASSATGAAVLQETQYF	TRBD1	TRBV6-1	TRBJ2-5	-
TGTGCCAGCAGCTTAGATTTCGGTTCCAGCGGCTCCCAGTACTTC	CASSLDFGSSGSQYF	-	TRBV7-2	TRBJ2-5	-
TGTGCCAGCAGTACCCTGACTGAGAACACTGAAGCTTTCTTT	CASSTLTENTEAFF	-	TRBV2	TRBJ1-1	few
TGTGCCAGCAGTTCGTTAAGCTCCTATAATTCACCCCTCCACTTT	CASSSLSSYNSPLHF	-	TRBV27	TRBJ1-6	-
TGCGCCAGCAGCTTGGGGGGGTATGAGCAGTTCTTC	CASSLGGYEQFF	-	TRBV5-1	TRBJ2-1	-
TGTGCCAGCAGCCCACAGGGGGCGGGCGAGCAGTACTTC	CASSPQGAGEQYF	TRBD1	TRBV7-3	TRBJ2-7	few
TGTGCCAGCAGCATCCCCGGGACAGGGGACCACGAGCAGTACTTC	CASSIPGTGDHEQYF	TRBD1	TRBV5-6	TRBJ2-7	-
TGCGCCAGCAGCCCTGGTGGCCGGGAGGGCCGGTCGGGGTTGGAGACCCAGTACTTC	CASSPGGREGRSGLETQYF	TRBD2	TRBV4-1	TRBJ2-5	-
TGTGCCAGTAGATCCGGGACAGTAACAGATACGCAGTATTTT	CASRSGTVTDTQYF	TRBD1	TRBV19	TRBJ2-3	-
TGTGCCAGCAGACCCTCAGGGAACACTGAAGCTTTCTTT	CASRPSGNTEAFF	-	TRBV27	TRBJ1-1	few
TGTGCCAGCAGTCTTGACAGGGGGCTCGCCGAGCAGTACTTC	CASSLDRGLAEQYF	TRBD1	TRBV28	TRBJ2-7	-
TGTGCCAGCAGCCTAAGCCGACTAGCGGCCACCGGGGAGCTGTTTTTT	CASSLSRLAATGELFF	TRBD2	TRBV7-2	TRBJ2-2	-
TGTGCCAGCAGCTCAAGGGTAGGACTAGCGGGGCGCACAGATACGCAGTATTTT	CASSSRVGLAGRTDTQYF	TRBD2	TRBV7-2	TRBJ2-3	-
TGTGCCAGCAGTTGGGGGACAGGGCAGGACACCCAGTACTTC	CASSWGTGQDTQYF	TRBD1	TRBV27	TRBJ2-5	-
TGCGCCAGCAGTCACATGACAGGGGGCCGGAGCTCCTACGAGCAGTACTTC	CASSHMTGGRSSYEQYF	TRBD1	TRBV23-1	TRBJ2-7	once
TGTGCCAGCAGCTCGTCCGGGACGGCATACGAGCAGTACTTC	CASSSSGTAYEQYF	-	TRBV7-2	TRBJ2-7	once
TGTGCCAGCAAACCGGGACGCTACAATGAGCAGTTCTTC	CASKPGRYNEQFF	-	TRBV19	TRBJ2-1	-
TGTGCCAGCAGCTTAGGGTTCGGTAACTATGGCTACACCTTC	CASSLGFGNYGYTF	-	TRBV7-9	TRBJ1-2	-
TGTGCCAGCAGCTTAGGCGAGGGGACCTCGGGCTATGGCTACACCTTC	CASSLGEGTSGYGYTF	-	TRBV7-2	TRBJ1-2	-
TGTGCCAGCAGTTTTCAGGAGAACACTGAAGCTTTCTTT	CASSFQENTEAFF	-	TRBV27	TRBJ1-1	-